These 6 T cell receptor beta chains were all obtained from the same sample, sequenced in a study of blood T cell repertoires in COVID-19. TCRdb's copy holds only in-frame clones and misses some; the assay was immunoSEQ multiplex PCR. This table holds 95,000 to 100,000 clones, roughly nine tenths found once. The sequencing sample was made of peripheral blood. These receptors all stem from a man over 45 with acute or convalescent COVID-19.

V usage is TRBV5-4 and J usage is TRBJ1-3; D is unresolved. Germline V CDR1 and CDR2: SGHNT, YYREEE (reference sequence). The CDR3 is made up of 14 amino acids. V lost 5 bases to trimming and J lost 2 bases, with 11 bases between them. CDR3 sequence (DNA): TGTGCCAGCAGTCGTGAGGTTACTGGAAACACCATATATTTT. Its translation is CASSREVTGNTIYF.

The V and J genes are TRBV4-1 and TRBJ2-1; TRBD2 matches 14 bases. V lost 3 bases and J lost 5; bases outside the gene matches: 3. The CDR3 length is 16 residues. In germline, CDR1 is MGHRA, CDR2 YSYEKL. The CDR3 sequence: CASSHRLAGGDNEQFF. The CDR3 region has the DNA TGCGCCAGCAGCCACAGACTAGCGGGGGGGGACAATGAGCAGTTCTTC.

The chain joins TRBV2 to TRBJ2-3; TRBD1 aligns across 9 bases. With V trimmed by 9 bases and J by 3 bases, 7 bases remained unmatched. Looked up from germline, CDR1 is SNHLY and CDR2 is FYNNEI. The CDR3 is 14 residues long. The CDR3 reads CARATTGGTDTQYF. For the CDR3, the DNA is TGTGCCAGGGCAACGACAGGGGGAACAGATACGCAGTATTTT.

The V call is TRBV19, the J call TRBJ1-3; D is uncertain. The CDR3 has 14 residues. V lost 7 bases to trimming and J lost 2 bases, with 12 bases between them. Germline CDR1 and CDR2: LNHDA and SQIVND (reference sequence). Written as DNA, the CDR3 is TGTGCCAGTACTAGCCCCTCGGCTGGAAACACCATATATTTT. This translates into CASTSPSAGNTIYF.

The rearrangement uses TRBV6-5 and TRBJ2-5; the match to TRBD2 covers 10 bases. V shed 6 bases and J 2 bases; nucleotides not matched to a gene: 6. The CDR3 sequence is 15 residues long. Looked up from germline, CDR1 is MNHEY and CDR2 is SVGAGI. In DNA form, the CDR3 reads TGTGCCAGCAGGTCTAGCGGGGGTGTACAAGAGACCCAGTACTTC. Encoded protein: CASRSSGGVQETQYF.

This chain joins TRBV18 and TRBJ2-3; 8 nucleotides agree with TRBD1. Germline assignment: CDR1 KGHSH and CDR2 LQKENI. CDR3 size: 18 residues. J gave up 5 bases and V 1 base, and 14 bases lay outside the gene matches. The CDR3: CASSPLQGQGLLKDTQYF. The CDR3 nucleotides are TGTGCCAGCTCACCACTGCAAGGACAGGGATTGCTAAAAGATACGCAGTATTTT.